This TCR beta chain was obtained from a study of T-cell reconstitution after alpha-beta-depleted transplantation in children. There are 16 residues in the CDR3. Germline V CDR1 and CDR2: LNHNV, YYDKDF (reference sequence). V trimming: 5 bases; J trimming: 3 bases; junction bases outside the gene matches: 13. As it was prepared, the TCRbeta library received unique molecular identifiers. Each CDR3 protein gets one entry after TCRdb re-called the PCR reads with MiXCR. The sample has some 840,000 distinct CDR3 sequences, around 17% seen once. The source was PBMCs, mostly from graft donor cells, collected 360 days after TCRalphabeta/CD19-depleted stem cell transplant. This chain joins TRBV15 and TRBJ2-7; 7 bases fit TRBD2. This clonotype was obtained from a male patient under 18 who had a stem cell transplant for acute lymphoblastic leukemia, so the T cells may come from the graft donor. The DNA for the CDR3 is TGTGCCACCAGCGACCGCTTAGCGGGCCTGAGCTACGAGCAGTACTTC. It specifies CATSDRLAGLSYEQYF.